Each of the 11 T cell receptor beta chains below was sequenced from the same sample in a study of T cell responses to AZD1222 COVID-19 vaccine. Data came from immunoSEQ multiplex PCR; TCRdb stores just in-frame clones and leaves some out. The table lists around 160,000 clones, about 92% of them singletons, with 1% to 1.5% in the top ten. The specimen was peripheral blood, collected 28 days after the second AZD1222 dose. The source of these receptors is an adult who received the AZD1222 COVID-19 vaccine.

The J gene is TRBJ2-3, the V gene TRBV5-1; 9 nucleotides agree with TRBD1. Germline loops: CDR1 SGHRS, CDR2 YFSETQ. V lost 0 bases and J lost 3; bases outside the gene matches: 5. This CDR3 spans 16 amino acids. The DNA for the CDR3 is TGCGCCAGCAGCTTGGCCGGGACAGGGAAAACAGATACGCAGTATTTT. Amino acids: CASSLAGTGKTDTQYF.

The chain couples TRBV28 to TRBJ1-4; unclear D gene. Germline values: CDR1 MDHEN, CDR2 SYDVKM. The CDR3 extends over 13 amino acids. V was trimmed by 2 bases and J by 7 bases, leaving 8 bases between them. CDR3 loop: CASSLRLGEKLFF. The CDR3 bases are TGTGCCAGCAGTTTACGCTTGGGTGAAAAACTGTTTTTT.

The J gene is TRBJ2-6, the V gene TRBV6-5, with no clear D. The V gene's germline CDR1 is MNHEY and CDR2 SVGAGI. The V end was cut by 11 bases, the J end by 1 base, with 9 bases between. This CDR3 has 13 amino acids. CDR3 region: CAERASGANVLTF. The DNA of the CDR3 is TGTGCCGAACGGGCATCTGGGGCCAACGTCCTGACTTTC.

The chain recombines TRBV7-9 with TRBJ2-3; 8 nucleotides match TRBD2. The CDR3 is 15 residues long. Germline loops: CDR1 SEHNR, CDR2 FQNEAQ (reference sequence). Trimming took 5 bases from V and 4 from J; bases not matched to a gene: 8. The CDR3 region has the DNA TGTGCCAGCAGCCCGGCAGTCGGGGGGGCAGATACGCAGTATTTT. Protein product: CASSPAVGGADTQYF.

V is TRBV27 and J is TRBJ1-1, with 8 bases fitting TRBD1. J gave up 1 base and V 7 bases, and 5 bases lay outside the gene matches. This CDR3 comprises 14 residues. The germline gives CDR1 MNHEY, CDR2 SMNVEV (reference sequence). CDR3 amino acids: CASTTGTGNTEAFF. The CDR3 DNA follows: TGTGCCAGCACAACCGGGACAGGGAACACTGAAGCTTTCTTT.

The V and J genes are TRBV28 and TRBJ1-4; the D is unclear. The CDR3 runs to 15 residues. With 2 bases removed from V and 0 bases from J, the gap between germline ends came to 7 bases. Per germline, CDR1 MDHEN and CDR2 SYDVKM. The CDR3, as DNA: TGTGCCAGCAGTTTAAGCGGTGCAACTAATGAAAAACTGTTTTTT. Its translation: CASSLSGATNEKLFF.

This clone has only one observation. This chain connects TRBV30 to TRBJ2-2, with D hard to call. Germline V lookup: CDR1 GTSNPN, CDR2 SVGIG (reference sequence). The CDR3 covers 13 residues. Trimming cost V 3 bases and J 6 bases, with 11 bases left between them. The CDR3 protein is CAWSLKRAGELFF. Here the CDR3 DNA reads TGTGCCTGGAGCCTAAAGAGAGCCGGGGAGCTGTTTTTT.

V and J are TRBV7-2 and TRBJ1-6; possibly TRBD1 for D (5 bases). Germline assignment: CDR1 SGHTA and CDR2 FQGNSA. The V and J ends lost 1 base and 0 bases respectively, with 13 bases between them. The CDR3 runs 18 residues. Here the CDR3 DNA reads TGTGCCAGCAGCTTAGTTCGGGGCGAGAGCTCCTATAATTCACCCCTCCACTTT. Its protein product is CASSLVRGESSYNSPLHF.

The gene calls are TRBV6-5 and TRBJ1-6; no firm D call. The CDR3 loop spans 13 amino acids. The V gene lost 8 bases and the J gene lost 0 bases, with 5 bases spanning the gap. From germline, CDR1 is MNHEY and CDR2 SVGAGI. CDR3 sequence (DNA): TGTGCCAGCCTCTCCTCCTATAATTCACCCCTCCACTTT. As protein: CASLSSYNSPLHF.

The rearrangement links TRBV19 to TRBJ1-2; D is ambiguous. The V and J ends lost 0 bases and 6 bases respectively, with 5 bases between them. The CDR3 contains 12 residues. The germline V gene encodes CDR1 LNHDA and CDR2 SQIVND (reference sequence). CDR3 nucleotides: TGTGCCAGTAGTATAGATCCCCATGGCTACACCTTC. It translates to CASSIDPHGYTF.

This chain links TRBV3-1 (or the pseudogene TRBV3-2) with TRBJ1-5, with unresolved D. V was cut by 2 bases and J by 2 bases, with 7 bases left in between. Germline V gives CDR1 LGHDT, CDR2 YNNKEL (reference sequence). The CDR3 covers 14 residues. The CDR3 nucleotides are TGTGCCAGCAGCCAAAGCCAAGGCAATCAGCCCCAGCATTTT. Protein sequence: CASSQSQGNQPQHF.